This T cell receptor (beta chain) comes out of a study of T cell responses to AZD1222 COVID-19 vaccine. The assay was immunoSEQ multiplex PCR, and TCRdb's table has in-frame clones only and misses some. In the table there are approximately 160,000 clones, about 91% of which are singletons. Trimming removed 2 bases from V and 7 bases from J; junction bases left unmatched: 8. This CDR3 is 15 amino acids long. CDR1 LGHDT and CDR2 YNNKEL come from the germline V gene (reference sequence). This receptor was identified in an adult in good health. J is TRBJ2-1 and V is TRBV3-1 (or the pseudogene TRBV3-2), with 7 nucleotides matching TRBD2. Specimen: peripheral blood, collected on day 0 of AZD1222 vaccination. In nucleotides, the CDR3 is TGTGCCAGCAGCCAACGGGATCCAGCGGGAAATGAGCAGTTCTTC. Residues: CASSQRDPAGNEQFF.